This T cell receptor beta chain was obtained from a study of T cell repertoires in ileal Crohn's disease. Study information: Median disease duration was about eight years; 35% to 45% smoked at surgery. Surgery for a complication: stricturing in approximately 60%, penetrating in about 39%. Study-wide findings and caveats: High-frequency clones were more common in sorted CD8 than CD4 cells.

Turning to this clone: Its specificity is unknown.

Time point noted: inflamed ileum from the surgical specimen. Adults with ileal or ileocolonic Crohn's disease and an indication for resection were eligible. CDR1 is SGHRS, CDR2 YFSETQ, per germline. The length of the CDR3 is 13 residues. Trimming pared 0 bases from V and 6 bases from J, leaving 6 bases between. This table comes from immunoSEQ multiplex PCR, and its TCRdb copy is limited to in-frame clones, with some not included. The sample lists around 7,000 clones, over 75% occurring once. The sequencing input was ileal tissue. The source is an adult with Crohn's disease. J is TRBJ1-4 and V is TRBV5-1; no clear D. Here the CDR3 reads CASSLGTDEKLFF. CDR3 DNA sequence: TGCGCCAGCAGCTTGGGGACGGATGAAAAACTGTTTTTT. The full variable domain, its missing parts supplied by reference TRBV5-1 and TRBJ1-4, is KAGVTQTPRYLIKTRGQQVTLSCSPISGHRSVSWYQQTPGQGLQFLFEYFSETQRNKGNFPGRFSGRQFSNSRSEMNVSTLELGDSALYLCASSLGTDEKLFFGSGTQLSVL.